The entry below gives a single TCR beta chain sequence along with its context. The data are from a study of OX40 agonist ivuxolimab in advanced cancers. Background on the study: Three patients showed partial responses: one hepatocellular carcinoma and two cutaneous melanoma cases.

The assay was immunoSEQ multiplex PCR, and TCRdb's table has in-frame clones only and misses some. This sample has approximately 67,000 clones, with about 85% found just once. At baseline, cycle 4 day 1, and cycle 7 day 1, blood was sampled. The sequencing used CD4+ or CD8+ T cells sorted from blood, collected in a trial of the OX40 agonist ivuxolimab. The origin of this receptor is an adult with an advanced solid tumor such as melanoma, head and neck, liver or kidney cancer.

The DNA of the CDR3 is TGTGCCAGTAGGGCCGGGACAGCGGAGGGTACGCAGTATTTT. Encoded protein: CASRAGTAEGTQYF. The chain uses TRBV19 and TRBJ2-3, with D perhaps TRBD1 (7 bases). V shed 6 bases and J shed 8 bases, with 18 bases lying between them. Germline lookup yields CDR1 LNHDA and CDR2 SQIVND (reference sequence). The CDR3 is made up of 14 amino acids.